This T cell receptor beta chain was sequenced for a study of blood T cell repertoires in COVID-19 (TCRdb year 2020). General notes on the study: Samples covering the acute and convalescent phases of COVID-19 were provided by collaborators in the United States, Italy and Spain. The dataset comprised deeply sampled blood TCRbeta repertoires from subjects exposed to, actively infected with, or recovered from COVID-19. Samples came from the ongoing ImmuneRACE study (first 160 participants) plus 1,254 subjects from 6 global collaborators. The prospective study material was composed of cDNA or gDNA derived from T cells, B-cell-depleted T cells, or PBMCs. The repertoires were released in a freely available public database intended as a resource for research on the immune response to SARS-CoV-2. Where HLA class I and class II types were available, the types were taken from metadata supplied by the sample provider, not from assay-based typing. Sample metadata almost always included a de-identified subject ID, COVID-19 status, age in years and sex. The investigation overall reported the following: The quantity of clinical and demographic metadata differed by source and by participant and was supplied without curation.

At one collaborating source in Seattle, patients were enrolled during active infection and were followed longitudinally through the course of disease. Collaborating institutions collected whole blood in K2EDTA tubes following their own protocols. For TCRbeta analysis, collaborators shipped samples in one of three forms: frozen whole blood, isolated PBMCs, or DNA extracted from either of those sample types. The germline V gene yields SNHLY for CDR1 and FYNNEI for CDR2. Inclusive of the bounding cysteine and phenylalanine, the CDR3 is 15 residues long. Only CDR3 DNA is held: 45 bases, read in frame from base 1. At the junction V is shortened by 0 bases and J by 4 bases; bases outside the gene matches: 1. The immunoSEQ Assay, a bias-controlled multiplex PCR, was used to amplify TCRbeta CDR3 regions from genomic DNA. From the authors' description of their analysis: Within the assay, amplification of reference gene primers was used to estimate how many nucleated cells each sample contained. To quantify the absolute abundance of each unique TCRbeta CDR3 rearrangement, sequence reads were collapsed and filtered. For each sample, productive Simpson clonality was calculated as the square root of Simpson's diversity index over productive rearrangements. TCRdb re-hosts the immuneACCESS table, in-frame sequences only. Its copies lack some clones; in the studies checked, an unresolved V gene accounts for under half of them, and the cause for the rest is not known. The D gene and trimming were derived from the DNA, and the V and J assignments and clone size from that table. For this sample there are 430,000 or so clones; 80% to 90% appear just once. The biggest ten clones account for 0.7% to 0.85% of the sample.

Regarding this clone: It lacks a known antigen. Base quality data are lacking; no much larger clone is found one base away.

This sequence originates from a man aged 18-30 years with COVID-19, enrolled during active disease. The sequenced sample was peripheral blood. The chain is encoded by TRBV2 joined to TRBJ2-3, with 10 central nucleotides matching TRBD1. The bases are TGTGCCAGCAGTGAAGCGGGACAGGGGTCAGATACGCAGTATTTT. This sequence encodes CASSEAGQGSDTQYF.